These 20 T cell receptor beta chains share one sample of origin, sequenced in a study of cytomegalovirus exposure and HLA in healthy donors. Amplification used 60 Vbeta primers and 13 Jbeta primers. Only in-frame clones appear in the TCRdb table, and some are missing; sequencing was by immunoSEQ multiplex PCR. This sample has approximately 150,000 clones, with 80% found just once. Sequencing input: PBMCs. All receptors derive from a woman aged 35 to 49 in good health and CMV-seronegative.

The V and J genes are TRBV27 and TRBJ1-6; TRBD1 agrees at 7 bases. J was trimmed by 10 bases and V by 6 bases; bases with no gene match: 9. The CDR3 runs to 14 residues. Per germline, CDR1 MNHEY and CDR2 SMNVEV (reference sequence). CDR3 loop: CASRRDRLGSPLHF. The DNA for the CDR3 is TGTGCCAGCAGGCGGGACAGATTAGGGTCACCCCTCCACTTT.

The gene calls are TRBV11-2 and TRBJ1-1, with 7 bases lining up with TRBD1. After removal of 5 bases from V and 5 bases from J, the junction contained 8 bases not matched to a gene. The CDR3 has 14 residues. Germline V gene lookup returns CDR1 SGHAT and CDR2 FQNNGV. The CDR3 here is CASSPRQGRTEAFF. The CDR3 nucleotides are TGTGCCAGCAGCCCACGACAGGGTCGGACTGAAGCTTTCTTT.

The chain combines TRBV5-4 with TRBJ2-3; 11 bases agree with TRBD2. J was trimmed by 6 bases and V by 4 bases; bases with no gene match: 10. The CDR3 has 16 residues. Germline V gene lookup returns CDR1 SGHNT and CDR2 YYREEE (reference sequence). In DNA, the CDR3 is TGTGCCAGCAGCCCTTCTATAGCGGGGGGGAGGGATACGCAGTATTTT. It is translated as CASSPSIAGGRDTQYF.

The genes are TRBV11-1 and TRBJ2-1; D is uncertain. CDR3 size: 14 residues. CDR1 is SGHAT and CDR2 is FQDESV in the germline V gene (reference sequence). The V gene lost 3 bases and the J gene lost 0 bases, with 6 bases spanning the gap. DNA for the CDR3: TGTGCCAGCAGCTTTGACACCTCCTACAATGAGCAGTTCTTC. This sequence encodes CASSFDTSYNEQFF. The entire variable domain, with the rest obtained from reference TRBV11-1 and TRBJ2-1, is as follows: EAEVAQSPRYKITEKSQAVAFWCDPISGHATLYWYRQILGQGPELLVQFQDESVVDDSQLPKDRFSAERLKGVDSTLKIQPAELGDSAMYLCASSFDTSYNEQFFGPGTRLTVL.

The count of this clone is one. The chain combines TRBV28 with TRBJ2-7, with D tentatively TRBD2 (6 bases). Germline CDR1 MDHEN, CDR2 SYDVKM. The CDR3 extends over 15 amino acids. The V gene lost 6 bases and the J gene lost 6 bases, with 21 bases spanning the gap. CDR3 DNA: TGTGCCAGCAGACCAAGGATTGGTTCCGGGGGCGAGCAGTACTTC. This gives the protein CASRPRIGSGGEQYF.

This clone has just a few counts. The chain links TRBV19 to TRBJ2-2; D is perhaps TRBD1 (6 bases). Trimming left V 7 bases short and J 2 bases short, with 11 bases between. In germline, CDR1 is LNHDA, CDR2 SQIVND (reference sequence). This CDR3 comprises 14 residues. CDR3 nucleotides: TGTGCCAGTAACGGACAGTTAAACACCGGGGAGCTGTTTTTT. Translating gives CASNGQLNTGELFF.

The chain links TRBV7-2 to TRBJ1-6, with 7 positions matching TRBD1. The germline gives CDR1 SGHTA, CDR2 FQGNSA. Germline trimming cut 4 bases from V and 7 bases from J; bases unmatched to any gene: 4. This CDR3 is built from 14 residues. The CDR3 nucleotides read TGTGCCAGCAGCTCGGGACAGATCAATTCACCCCTCCACTTT. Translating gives CASSSGQINSPLHF.

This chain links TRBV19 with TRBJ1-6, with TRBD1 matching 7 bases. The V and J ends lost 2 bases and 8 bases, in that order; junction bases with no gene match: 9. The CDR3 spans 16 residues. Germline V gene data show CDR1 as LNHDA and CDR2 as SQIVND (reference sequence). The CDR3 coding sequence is TGTGCCAGTAGTATAACGACCTACAGGGGCGATTCACCCCTCCACTTT. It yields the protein CASSITTYRGDSPLHF.

This chain's CDR3 is CASRGTSGGYNEQFF. The CDR3 nucleotides read TGTGCCAGCAGAGGAACTAGCGGGGGGTACAATGAGCAGTTCTTC. The rearrangement joins TRBV2 to TRBJ2-1; 12 bases match TRBD2. J was trimmed by 4 bases and V by 6 bases; bases with no gene match: 4. Germline-derived CDR1 and CDR2 are SNHLY and FYNNEI. The CDR3 totals 15 residues.

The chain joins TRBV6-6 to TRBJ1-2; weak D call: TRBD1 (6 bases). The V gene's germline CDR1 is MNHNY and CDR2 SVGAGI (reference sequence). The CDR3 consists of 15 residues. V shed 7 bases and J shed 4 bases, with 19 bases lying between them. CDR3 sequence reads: CASNPRGGPGYGYTF. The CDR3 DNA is TGTGCCAGCAATCCACGGGGGGGGCCAGGCTATGGCTACACCTTC.

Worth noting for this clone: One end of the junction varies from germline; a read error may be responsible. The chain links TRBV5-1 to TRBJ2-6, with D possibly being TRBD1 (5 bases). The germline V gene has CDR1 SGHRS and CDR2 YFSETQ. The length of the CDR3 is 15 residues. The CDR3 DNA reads TGCGCCAGCAGCACCAAGAGCTCTGGGGCCAACGGCCTGACTTTC. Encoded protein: CASSTKSSGANGLTF.

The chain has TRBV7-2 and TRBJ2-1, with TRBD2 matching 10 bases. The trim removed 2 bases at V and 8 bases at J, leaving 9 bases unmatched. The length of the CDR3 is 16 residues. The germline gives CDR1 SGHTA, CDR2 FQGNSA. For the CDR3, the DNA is TGTGCCAGCAGCTTACCCCGGGCTAGCGGGAGACATGAGCAGTTCTTC. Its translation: CASSLPRASGRHEQFF.

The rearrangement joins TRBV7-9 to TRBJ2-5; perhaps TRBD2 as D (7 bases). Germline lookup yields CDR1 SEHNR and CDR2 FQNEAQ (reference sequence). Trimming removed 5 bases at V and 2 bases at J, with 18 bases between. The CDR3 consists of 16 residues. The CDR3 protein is CASSGGGAGYQETQYF. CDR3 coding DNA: TGTGCCAGCAGCGGTGGGGGGGCAGGGTATCAAGAGACCCAGTACTTC.

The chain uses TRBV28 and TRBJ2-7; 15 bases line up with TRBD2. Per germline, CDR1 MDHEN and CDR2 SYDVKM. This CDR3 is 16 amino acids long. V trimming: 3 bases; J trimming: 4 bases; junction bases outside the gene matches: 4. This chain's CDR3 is CASSFGTSGGLYEQYF. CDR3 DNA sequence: TGTGCCAGCAGTTTCGGGACTAGCGGGGGGCTATACGAGCAGTACTTC.

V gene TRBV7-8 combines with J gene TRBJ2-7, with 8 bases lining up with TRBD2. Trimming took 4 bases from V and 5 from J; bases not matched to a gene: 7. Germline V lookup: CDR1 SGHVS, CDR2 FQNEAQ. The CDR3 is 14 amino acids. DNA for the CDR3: TGTGCCAGCAGCTCTCGATCCGGGGGGGACGAGCAGTACTTC. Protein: CASSSRSGGDEQYF.

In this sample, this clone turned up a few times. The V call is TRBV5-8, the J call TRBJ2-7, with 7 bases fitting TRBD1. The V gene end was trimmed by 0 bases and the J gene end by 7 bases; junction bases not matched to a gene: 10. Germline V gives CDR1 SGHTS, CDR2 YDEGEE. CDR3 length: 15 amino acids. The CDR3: CASSLGGTVLFEQYF. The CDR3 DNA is TGTGCCAGCAGCTTGGGAGGGACAGTCTTGTTTGAGCAGTACTTC.

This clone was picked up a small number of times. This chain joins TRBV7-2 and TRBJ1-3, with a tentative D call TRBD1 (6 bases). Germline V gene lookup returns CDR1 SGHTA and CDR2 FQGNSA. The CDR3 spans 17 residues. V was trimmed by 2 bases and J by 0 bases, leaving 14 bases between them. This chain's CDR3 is CASSLLGPRGSGNTIYF. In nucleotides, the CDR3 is TGTGCCAGCAGCTTATTGGGCCCCAGGGGCTCTGGAAACACCATATATTTT.

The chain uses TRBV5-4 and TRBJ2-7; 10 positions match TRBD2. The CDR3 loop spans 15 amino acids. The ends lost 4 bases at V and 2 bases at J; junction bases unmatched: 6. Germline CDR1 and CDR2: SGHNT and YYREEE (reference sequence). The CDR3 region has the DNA TGTGCCAGCAGCCTAAGGACTAGCGGAACCTACGAGCAGTACTTC. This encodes CASSLRTSGTYEQYF.

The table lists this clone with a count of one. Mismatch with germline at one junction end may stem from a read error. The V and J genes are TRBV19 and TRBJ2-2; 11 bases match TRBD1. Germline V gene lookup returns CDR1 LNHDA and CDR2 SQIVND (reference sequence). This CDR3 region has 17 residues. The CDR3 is CASSLRTGGAKTGELFF. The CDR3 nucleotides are TGTGCCAGTAGTCTCCGGACAGGGGGCGCGAAAACCGGGGAGCTGTTTTTT.

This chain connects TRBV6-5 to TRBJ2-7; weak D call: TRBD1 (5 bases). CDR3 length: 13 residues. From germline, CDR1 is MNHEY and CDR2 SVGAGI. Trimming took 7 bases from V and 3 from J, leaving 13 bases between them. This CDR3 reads CASNRRQVYEQYF. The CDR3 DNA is TGTGCCAGCAACAGGCGACAAGTCTACGAGCAGTACTTC.